The 18 T cell receptor beta chains in this list originate from one sample, sequenced in a study of blood T cells in healthy people across ages (dated by TCRdb to 2014 to 2015). The library came from 5' RACE. TCRdb lists the instrument as Illumina HiSeq 2500. A second roughly 6 to 12 cycle PCR used a sample-barcoded 5' primer and a J-beta primer mix. The public sequencing data were trimmed at Q25 with fastp and processed into clonotypes with MiXCR by TCRdb, which kept only in-frame beta chains. Every entry covers one CDR3 protein and lists the most common genes and DNA from its rows. Present in this sample are some 1.5 million distinct CDR3 sequences, approximately 42% of which were seen just once. The ten most abundant clones make up 4% of the sample. Sequencing was carried out using blood. The receptor set was obtained from a woman in her late teens or twenties in good health.

The rearrangement joins TRBV6-5 to TRBJ1-3, with D hard to call. Germline CDR1 reads MNHEY; CDR2 reads SVGAGI. This CDR3 is built from 16 residues. V lost 2 bases, J lost 0 bases, and 11 bases lay in between. The CDR3 sequence is CASSYSWSVSGNTIYF. CDR3 coding DNA: TGTGCCAGCAGTTACAGTTGGTCGGTCTCTGGAAACACCATATATTTT.

The V and J genes are TRBV19 and TRBJ1-2; D is undetermined. Trimming left V 6 bases short and J 5 bases short, with 16 bases between. Germline V gene data show CDR1 as LNHDA and CDR2 as SQIVND (reference sequence). CDR3 length: 14 amino acids. The CDR3 bases are TGTGCCAGTAGCCACCAGCGGACCGCGTATGGCTACACCTTC. This gives the protein CASSHQRTAYGYTF.

The chain has TRBV7-2 and TRBJ2-5, with D perhaps TRBD1 (6 bases). V shed 3 bases and J shed 5 bases, with 19 bases lying between them. The CDR3 contains 16 residues. Germline V gives CDR1 SGHTA, CDR2 FQGNSA. The CDR3 DNA sequence: TGTGCCAGCAGCTTTCTGTGGGGGCAGAACGGTGAGACCCAGTACTTC. This translates into CASSFLWGQNGETQYF.

The rearrangement joins TRBV9 to TRBJ2-3; the D gene is possibly TRBD1 (6 bases). Looked up from germline, CDR1 is SGDLS and CDR2 is YYNGEE. The CDR3 spans 15 residues. V lost 0 bases, J lost 0 bases, and 8 bases lay in between. The CDR3 DNA reads as TGTGCCAGCAGCGTAGAAGGGGGAAGCACAGATACGCAGTATTTT. It specifies CASSVEGGSTDTQYF.

J is TRBJ2-2 and V is TRBV27; D is uncertain. Germline V CDR1 and CDR2: MNHEY, SMNVEV (reference sequence). CDR3 size: 13 residues. The germline V and J ends were trimmed by 4 bases and 6 bases, with 9 bases remaining between them. The CDR3 DNA reads TGTGCCAGCAGTTCTAGTTTCGCCGGGGAGCTGTTTTTT. Residues: CASSSSFAGELFF.

Of note for this clonotype: A much larger clone differs from this one at a single base, so this may be a read error. The chain links TRBV29-1 to TRBJ2-1; no clear D. Germline loops: CDR1 SQVTM, CDR2 ANQGSEA. This CDR3 has 14 amino acids. This CDR3 reads CSVGGPQVSNGQFF. Written as DNA, the CDR3 is TGCAGCGTTGGCGGTCCTCAAGTATCTAATGGGCAGTTCTTC.

This clonotype was counted only a few times. V gene TRBV6-2 or TRBV6-3 combines with J gene TRBJ2-1; 8 bases agree with TRBD2. CDR3 length equals 15 residues. Germline CDR1 and CDR2: MNHEY and SVGEGT. After removal of 9 bases from V and 0 bases from J, the junction contained 7 bases not matched to a gene. In nucleotides, the CDR3 is TGTGCCAGGACAATACTAGCGGCCTCCTACAATGAGCAGTTCTTC. Its translation is CARTILAASYNEQFF.

The rearrangement joins TRBV6-2 or TRBV6-3 to TRBJ2-2; D is perhaps TRBD1 or TRBD2 (6 bases each). V lost 2 bases, J lost 7 bases, and 17 bases lay in between. This CDR3 is built from 16 residues. The germline V gene encodes CDR1 MNHEY and CDR2 SVGEGT. The CDR3 spells CASSYAPSGGLGELFF. The CDR3 DNA follows: TGTGCCAGCAGTTACGCTCCTTCCGGGGGCCTCGGGGAGCTGTTTTTT.

The V gene is TRBV18, the J gene TRBJ2-7, with TRBD2 matching over 10 bases. The V and J ends lost 1 base and 1 base, in that order; junction bases with no gene match: 10. CDR3 length: 18 residues. Germline V gives CDR1 KGHSH, CDR2 LQKENI. The CDR3, as DNA: TGTGCCAGCTCACCACAGCACCTAGCGGGAGCTCGGTCCTACGAGCAGTACTTC. Translation: CASSPQHLAGARSYEQYF. Together with reference TRBV18 and TRBJ2-7, the CDR3 gives the full variable domain: NAGVMQNPRHLVRRRGQEARLRCSPMKGHSHVYWYRQLPEEGLKFMVYLQKENIIDESGMPKERFSAEFPKEGPSILRIQQVVRGDSAAYFCASSPQHLAGARSYEQYFGPGTRLTVT.

This chain uses TRBV12-3 or TRBV12-4 with TRBJ2-1, with 12 positions matching TRBD2. J gave up 7 bases and V 6 bases, and 10 bases lay outside the gene matches. The CDR3 contains 16 residues. The DNA for the CDR3 is TGTGCCAGCAGCCCTCCCCTAGCGGGGGGGACGAATGAGCAGTTCTTC. Translation gives CASSPPLAGGTNEQFF.

This clonotype has only a few counts. V usage is TRBV28 and J usage is TRBJ2-7; 10 nucleotides agree with TRBD1. Germline V gene sequence: CDR1 MDHEN, CDR2 SYDVKM. This CDR3 is built from 13 residues. Losses at the gene ends were 8 bases for V and 4 bases for J; bases not matched to a gene: 5. The DNA for the CDR3 is TGTGCCAGCGGTCCGGGACAGGGGTACGAGCAGTACTTC. Translating gives CASGPGQGYEQYF.

The table lists this clonotype with a few counts. This sequence joins TRBV18 and TRBJ2-4, with 7 bases lining up with TRBD2. TRBJ2-7 matches the DNA end more closely, so the J call is doubtful. The CDR3 loop spans 14 amino acids. Germline CDR1 is KGHSH and CDR2 is LQKENI. CDR3 region: CASSLTERGTEQYF. CDR3 coding DNA: TGTGCCAGCTCACTCACGGAGCGGGGAACCGAGCAGTACTTC.

The J gene is TRBJ2-7, the V gene TRBV4-3, with a possible D match to TRBD1 (5 bases). The germline CDR1 and CDR2 sequences are LGHNA and YSLEER. CDR3 size: 15 residues. V was cut by 1 base and J by 2 bases, with 12 bases left in between. The CDR3 region is CASSQGLRQPYEQYF. The CDR3 region has the DNA TGCGCCAGCAGCCAAGGATTGCGACAGCCCTACGAGCAGTACTTC.

This clonotype was detected a few times. The chain links TRBV5-5 to TRBJ1-1; TRBD1 is a possible D gene (6 bases). Germline values: CDR1 SGHKS, CDR2 YYEKEE (reference sequence). This CDR3 spans 15 amino acids. V was shortened by 4 bases and J by 0 bases, with 13 bases between the two germline ends. For the CDR3, the DNA is TGTGCCAGCAGCCGTATTGGACAGTTGAACACTGAAGCTTTCTTT. Protein product: CASSRIGQLNTEAFF.

V gene TRBV10-3 combines with J gene TRBJ1-2; 8 bases are shared with TRBD1. V shed 5 bases, J shed 3 bases, and the junction held 8 bases outside the gene matches. This CDR3 has 15 residues. Germline V gene data show CDR1 as ENHRY and CDR2 as SYGVKD. The CDR3 loop is CAISPPTGADYGYTF. CDR3 coding DNA: TGTGCCATCAGTCCACCGACAGGGGCTGACTATGGCTACACCTTC.

The table lists this clonotype with a few counts. The chain uses TRBV7-2 and TRBJ2-1, with TRBD1 as a possible D gene (5 bases). The V end lost 5 bases, the J end lost 7 bases, and 15 bases lay between the germline ends. CDR3 length: 14 amino acids. Germline assignment: CDR1 SGHTA and CDR2 FQGNSA. The CDR3 protein is CASSPRVGENEQFF. CDR3 DNA: TGTGCCAGCAGCCCCCGGGTAGGGGAAAATGAGCAGTTCTTC.

J is TRBJ2-2 and V is TRBV20-1; tentatively, D is TRBD2 (6 bases). The CDR3 is 18 residues long. Trimming took off 0 bases at V and 1 base at J, with 18 bases between the two ends. In germline, CDR1 is DFQATT, CDR2 SNEGSKA (reference sequence). The CDR3 reads CSARDERSERVNTGELFF. The CDR3 DNA reads TGCAGTGCTAGAGATGAGCGCTCGGAGCGGGTGAACACCGGGGAGCTGTTTTTT.

This chain connects TRBV7-3 to TRBJ2-1; 7 nucleotides agree with TRBD2. V was pared by 1 base and J by 4 bases, with 4 bases of the junction left unmatched. The length of the CDR3 is 15 residues. Germline-derived CDR1 and CDR2 are SGHTA and FQGTGA. The CDR3 reads CASSLKAGSYNEQFF. CDR3 nucleotides: TGTGCCAGCAGCTTAAAAGCGGGGTCATACAATGAGCAGTTCTTC.